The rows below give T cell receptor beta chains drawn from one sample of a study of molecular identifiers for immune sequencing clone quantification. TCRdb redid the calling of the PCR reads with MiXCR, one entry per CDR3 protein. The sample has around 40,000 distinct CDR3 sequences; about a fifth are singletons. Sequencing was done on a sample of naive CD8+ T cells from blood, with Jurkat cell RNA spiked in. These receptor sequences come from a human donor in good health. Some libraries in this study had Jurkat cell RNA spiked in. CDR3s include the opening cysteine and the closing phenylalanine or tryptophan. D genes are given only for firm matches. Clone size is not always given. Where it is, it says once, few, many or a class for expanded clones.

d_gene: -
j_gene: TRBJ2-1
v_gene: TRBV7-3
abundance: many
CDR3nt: TGTGCCAGCAGCTTAATGGGGGGAGGGGGAGGGGGTGAGCAGTTCTTC
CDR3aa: CASSLMGGGGGGEQFF

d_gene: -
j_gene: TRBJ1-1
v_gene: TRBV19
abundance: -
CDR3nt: TGTGCCAGTAGTGCAGGGAACACTGAAGCTTTCTTT
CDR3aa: CASSAGNTEAFF

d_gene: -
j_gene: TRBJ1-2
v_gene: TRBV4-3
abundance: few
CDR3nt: TGCGCCAGCAGCCAAGACTGGGGGGTTGACTATGGCTACACCTTC
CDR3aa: CASSQDWGVDYGYTF

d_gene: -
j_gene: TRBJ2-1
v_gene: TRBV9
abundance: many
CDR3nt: TGTGCCAGCAGCCCGACACTCTCCTACAATGAGCAGTTCTTC
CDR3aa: CASSPTLSYNEQFF

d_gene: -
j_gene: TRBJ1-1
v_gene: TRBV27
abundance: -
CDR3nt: TGTGCCAGCAGTTTTTCACCGAACACTGAAGCTTTCTTT
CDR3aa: CASSFSPNTEAFF

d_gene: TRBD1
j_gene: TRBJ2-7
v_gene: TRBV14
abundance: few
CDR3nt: TGTGCCAGCAGCCCACAGGGGAGCCCCTACAAGCAGTACTTC
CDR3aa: CASSPQGSPYKQYF

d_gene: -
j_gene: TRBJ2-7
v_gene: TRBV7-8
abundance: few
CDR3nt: TGTGCCAGCAGCTTAGATAGCGTATACTACGAGCAGTACTTC
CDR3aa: CASSLDSVYYEQYF

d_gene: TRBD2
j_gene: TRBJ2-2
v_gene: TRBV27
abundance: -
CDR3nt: TGTGCCAGCAGTTTTTTGCCGGGAGGGCCCATCGGGGAGCTGTTTTTT
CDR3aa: CASSFLPGGPIGELFF

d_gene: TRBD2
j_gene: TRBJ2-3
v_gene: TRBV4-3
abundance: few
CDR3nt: TGCGCCAGCAGCCAAGAACCCGGGACTAGCGGGGTGCAAGATACGCAGTATTTT
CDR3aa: CASSQEPGTSGVQDTQYF

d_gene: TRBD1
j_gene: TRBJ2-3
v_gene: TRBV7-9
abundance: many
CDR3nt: TGTGCCAGCACAAACGACAGGGATGGGTCAGATACGCAGTATTTT
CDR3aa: CASTNDRDGSDTQYF

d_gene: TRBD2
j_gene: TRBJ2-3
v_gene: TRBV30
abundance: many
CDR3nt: TGTGCCTGGAGTGACCTCAACGGGGTAGCGGGGCCTGGGGATACGCAGTATTTT
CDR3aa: CAWSDLNGVAGPGDTQYF

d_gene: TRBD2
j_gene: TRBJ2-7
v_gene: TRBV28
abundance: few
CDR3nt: TGTGCCAGCACAGCTAGCGGGAGCTCCTACGAGCAGTACTTC
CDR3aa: CASTASGSSYEQYF

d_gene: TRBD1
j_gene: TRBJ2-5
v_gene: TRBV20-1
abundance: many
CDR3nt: TGCAGTGCTAGAAAACAGGGGTACCAAGAGACCCAGTACTTC
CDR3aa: CSARKQGYQETQYF

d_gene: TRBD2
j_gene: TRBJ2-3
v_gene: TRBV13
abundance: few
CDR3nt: TGTGCCAGCAGCCTCCGGACTAGCGAAGATCAAGATACGCAGTATTTT
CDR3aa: CASSLRTSEDQDTQYF

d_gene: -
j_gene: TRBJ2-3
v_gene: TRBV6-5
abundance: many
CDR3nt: TGTGCCAGCAGTTACTCGCTATATTCTAGCACAGGTACGCAGTATTTT
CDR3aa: CASSYSLYSSTGTQYF

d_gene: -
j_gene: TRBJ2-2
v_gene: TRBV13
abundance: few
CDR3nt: TGTGCCAGCAGCGCGGGACAGAACACCGGGGAGCTGTTTTTT
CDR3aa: CASSAGQNTGELFF

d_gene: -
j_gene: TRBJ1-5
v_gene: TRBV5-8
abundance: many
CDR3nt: TGTGCCAGCAGCACACCCCAGGGGCATAGCAATCAGCCCCAGCATTTT
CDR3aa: CASSTPQGHSNQPQHF

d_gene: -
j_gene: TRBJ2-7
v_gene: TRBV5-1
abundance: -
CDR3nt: TGCGCCAGCAGCTCGACTCAGGGGCGTCCTACCTACGAGCAGTACTTC
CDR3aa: CASSSTQGRPTYEQYF

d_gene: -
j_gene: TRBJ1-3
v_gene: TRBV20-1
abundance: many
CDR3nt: TGCAGTGCTAGAGAGCGGTTCTCTGGAAACACCATATATTTT
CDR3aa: CSARERFSGNTIYF

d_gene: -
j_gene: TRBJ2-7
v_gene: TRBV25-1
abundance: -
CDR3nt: TGTGCCAGCAGTGATTGGGACGTCTCCTACGAGCAGTACTTC
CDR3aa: CASSDWDVSYEQYF

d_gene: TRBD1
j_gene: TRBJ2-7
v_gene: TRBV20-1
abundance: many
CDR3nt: TGCAGTGCTAGAATCTATGACAGGGGCCACGAGCAGTACTTC
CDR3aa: CSARIYDRGHEQYF

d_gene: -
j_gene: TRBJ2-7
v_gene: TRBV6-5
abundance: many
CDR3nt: TGTGCCAGCAGTTACCTGGGGGCGGGGTACGAGCAGTACTTC
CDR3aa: CASSYLGAGYEQYF